This is a list of T cell receptor beta chains from one sample in a study of T cell changes during pregnancy in multiple sclerosis. TCRdb's copy holds only in-frame clones and misses some; the assay was immunoSEQ multiplex PCR. The profile shows fewer than 50,000 clones, roughly 95% of them singletons. Sequenced here: CD4+ T cells from peripheral blood mononuclear cells, sampled in the third trimester of pregnancy. Every receptor here comes from a female donor with multiple sclerosis, enrolled in a pregnancy study. CDR3s include the opening cysteine and the closing phenylalanine or tryptophan. D genes are given only for firm matches. The size field is filled for only some rows; it gives once, few, many or a size class.

clone_size j_call v_call d_call cdr3_aa cdr3_nt
- TRBJ2-4 TRBV7-9 - CASSRQGLGKNIQYF TGTGCCAGCAGCCGGCAGGGGCTGGGCAAAAACATTCAGTACTTC
- TRBJ2-2 TRBV5-5 TRBD2 CASSSPNRGLAGANTGELFF TGTGCCAGCAGCTCTCCGAACCGCGGACTAGCGGGGGCGAACACCGGGGAGCTGTTTTTT
- TRBJ1-1 TRBV7-2 - CASSLRSGVTEAFF TGTGCCAGCAGCTTAAGATCAGGGGTCACTGAAGCTTTCTTT
- TRBJ2-3 TRBV10-3 TRBD2 CAIGGLAGGTDTQYF TGTGCCATCGGAGGACTAGCGGGGGGGACAGATACGCAGTATTTT
- TRBJ1-6 TRBV6-5 - CASSYQGSSYNSPLHF TGTGCCAGCAGTTACCAAGGGAGCTCCTATAATTCACCCCTCCACTTT
- TRBJ2-2 TRBV5-4 TRBD1 CASSLAGQGRTGELFF TGTGCCAGCAGCCTCGCGGGACAGGGCAGGACCGGGGAGCTGTTTTTT
- TRBJ1-3 TRBV7-9 TRBD1 CASSLGQTSGNTIYF TGTGCCAGCAGCCTGGGACAGACCTCTGGAAACACCATATATTTT
few TRBJ1-5 TRBV19 - CASSIFGDLSNQPQHF TGTGCCAGTAGTATCTTTGGAGACCTTAGCAATCAGCCCCAGCATTTT
- TRBJ2-3 TRBV7-3 - CASSLSPSPGTDTQYF TGTGCCAGCAGCTTAAGTCCTAGCCCAGGCACAGATACGCAGTATTTT
- TRBJ1-1 TRBV6-1 TRBD1 CASLQGGITEAFF TGTGCCAGCCTCCAGGGGGGCATCACTGAAGCTTTCTTT
- TRBJ1-1 TRBV9 - CASSVSGEGLFLGPTTEAFF TGTGCCAGCAGCGTGTCGGGAGAGGGGCTCTTTCTCGGGCCTACCACTGAAGCTTTCTTT
- TRBJ2-3 TRBV5-6 - CASSLAWGVPDTQYF TGTGCCAGCAGCTTGGCCTGGGGAGTTCCAGATACGCAGTATTTT
- TRBJ2-1 TRBV30 TRBD1 CAWGGEGAILNEQFF TGTGCCTGGGGTGGTGAGGGGGCGATACTGAATGAGCAGTTCTTC
- TRBJ1-5 TRBV28 - CASRLYNNQPQHF TGTGCCAGCAGACTTTATAACAATCAGCCCCAGCATTTT
- TRBJ2-3 TRBV4-1 TRBD2 CASSQRSGTSGNTDTQYF TGCGCCAGCAGCCAGCGTTCCGGGACTAGCGGTAACACAGATACGCAGTATTTT
- TRBJ2-3 TRBV30 - CAWNLLPTDTQYF TGTGCCTGGAATCTCCTTCCCACAGATACGCAGTATTTT
- TRBJ2-1 TRBV28 - CASNPSDWGRSSYNEQFF TGTGCCAGCAATCCCTCTGATTGGGGGAGGAGCTCCTACAATGAGCAGTTCTTC
- TRBJ2-2 TRBV5-1 - CASSLGGQNTGELFF TGCGCCAGCAGCTTGGGAGGCCAAAACACCGGGGAGCTGTTTTTT
- TRBJ2-5 TRBV13 TRBD2 CASSQGLGYRETQYF TGTGCCAGCAGCCAGGGACTAGGTTATCGGGAGACCCAGTACTTC
once TRBJ1-5 TRBV28 TRBD1 CASSLNQGVGNQPQHF TGTGCCAGCAGTCTCAATCAGGGGGTCGGCAATCAGCCCCAGCATTTT
once TRBJ2-7 TRBV6-1 TRBD2 CASSEAYLPGGNYEQYF TGTGCCAGCAGTGAAGCCTACCTGCCGGGGGGTAACTACGAGCAGTACTTC
- TRBJ2-3 TRBV11-1 TRBD2 CASSTGTSGRVTDTQYF TGTGCCAGCAGCACGGGGACTAGCGGGAGGGTGACAGATACGCAGTATTTT
- TRBJ1-4 TRBV15 - CATSRARGYEKLFF TGTGCCACCAGCAGGGCAAGGGGGTATGAAAAACTGTTTTTT
- TRBJ1-3 TRBV30 - CAWSVHSGNTIYF TGTGCCTGGAGTGTACACTCTGGAAACACCATATATTTT
- TRBJ2-3 TRBV15 TRBD1 CATSGRDRGTSDTQYF TGTGCCACCAGCGGGAGGGACAGGGGAACCTCAGATACGCAGTATTTT
- TRBJ1-1 TRBV18 TRBD1 CASSSGTGRPTEAFF TGTGCCAGCTCATCCGGGACAGGACGGCCGACTGAAGCTTTCTTT
- TRBJ1-1 TRBV30 TRBD1 CAWEKPGQGFWEQLDEAFF TGTGCCTGGGAGAAACCGGGACAGGGCTTTTGGGAACAACTGGATGAAGCTTTCTTT
- TRBJ2-1 TRBV27 TRBD1 CASSSPGQRFYEQFF TGTGCCAGCAGTTCACCGGGACAGAGGTTCTATGAGCAGTTCTTC
- TRBJ2-3 TRBV14 TRBD2 CASSQDPPGGPVTDTQYF TGTGCCAGCAGCCAAGATCCCCCGGGAGGGCCTGTCACAGATACGCAGTATTTT
- TRBJ1-1 TRBV6-5 TRBD1 CASSPGTGGTEAFF TGTGCCAGCAGCCCCGGGACAGGGGGCACTGAAGCTTTCTTT
- TRBJ2-1 TRBV28 TRBD2 CASSLLGVTSGKRNEQFF TGTGCCAGCAGTTTGCTTGGGGTCACTAGCGGGAAGCGGAATGAGCAGTTCTTC
- TRBJ1-2 TRBV7-2 - CASSSRNMRDYGYTF TGTGCCAGCAGCTCTCGGAACATGCGGGATTATGGCTACACCTTC
- TRBJ2-7 TRBV6-5 - CASSDTGLDEQYF TGTGCCAGCAGTGACACAGGGTTGGACGAGCAGTACTTC
- TRBJ1-1 TRBV5-4 - CASSFELQNTEAFF TGTGCCAGCAGCTTTGAACTCCAGAACACTGAAGCTTTCTTT
- TRBJ1-5 TRBV7-8 - CASSLSVYNDQPQHF TGTGCCAGCAGCTTATCGGTCTATAATGATCAGCCCCAGCATTTT
- TRBJ1-1 TRBV19 - CASNKGHPNTEAFF TGTGCCAGTAACAAGGGACACCCGAACACTGAAGCTTTCTTT
few TRBJ1-5 TRBV5-5 - CASSSDINRPQHF TGTGCCAGCAGCTCGGACATAAATCGGCCCCAGCATTTT
- TRBJ2-1 TRBV7-9 TRBD1 CASSWERQGSSYNEQFF TGTGCCAGCAGCTGGGAAAGACAGGGGAGCTCCTACAATGAGCAGTTCTTC
- TRBJ2-7 TRBV7-9 - CASSLGTITYEQYF TGTGCCAGCAGCTTAGGGACAATCACCTACGAGCAGTACTTC
once TRBJ2-3 TRBV6-1 TRBD1 CASSESFLQGAGTDTQYF TGTGCCAGCAGTGAATCCTTCCTACAGGGGGCTGGCACAGATACGCAGTATTTT
- TRBJ2-7 TRBV7-8 TRBD1 CASSPPGQHYEQYF TGTGCCAGCAGCCCACCGGGACAGCACTACGAGCAGTACTTC
- TRBJ2-3 TRBV7-2 - CASSSPGAPDTQYF TGTGCCAGCAGCTCCCCAGGGGCGCCAGATACGCAGTATTTT
- TRBJ2-7 TRBV11-3 TRBD1 CASSSDRAWYEQYF TGTGCCAGCAGCTCTGACAGGGCTTGGTACGAGCAGTACTTC
- TRBJ2-5 TRBV9 - CASSVGVAVQETQYF TGTGCCAGCAGCGTAGGTGTGGCTGTGCAAGAGACCCAGTACTTC
once TRBJ1-6 TRBV7-8 TRBD1 CASSSWTGSSYNSPLHF TGTGCCAGCAGCTCTTGGACAGGGAGCTCCTATAATTCACCCCTCCACTTT
- TRBJ2-2 TRBV19 TRBD2 CASSVLAGAHGELFF TGTGCCAGTAGTGTCCTAGCGGGAGCGCACGGGGAGCTGTTTTTT
- TRBJ1-1 TRBV4-3 - CASSQDSMNTEAFF TGCGCCAGCAGCCAAGATAGTATGAACACTGAAGCTTTCTTT
once TRBJ2-5 TRBV18 TRBD2 CASSPLAAQETQYF TGTGCCAGCTCACCCCTAGCGGCCCAAGAGACCCAGTACTTC
once TRBJ2-5 TRBV28 - CASSLLLRKQETQYF TGTGCCAGCAGTTTACTTCTGCGTAAACAAGAGACCCAGTACTTC
- TRBJ2-5 TRBV28 - CASSSRVKTQYF TGTGCCAGCTCGTCCAGGGTCAAGACCCAGTACTTC
- TRBJ2-3 TRBV19 TRBD2 CASSSGGGTDTQYF TGTGCCAGTAGTAGCGGGGGGGGAACAGATACGCAGTATTTT
once TRBJ1-5 TRBV7-7 - CASSQAAGLNQPQHF TGTGCTAGCAGCCAAGCGGCAGGACTGAATCAGCCCCAGCATTTT
- TRBJ2-7 TRBV28 TRBD2 CASTELAGGRRGEQYF TGTGCCAGCACTGAACTAGCGGGAGGCCGCCGGGGGGAGCAGTACTTC
- TRBJ1-2 TRBV27 TRBD1 CASSFSQGVGGYTF TGTGCCAGCAGTTTCTCGCAGGGGGTGGGTGGCTACACCTTC
- TRBJ2-3 TRBV9 - CASSTQTDTQYF TGTGCCAGCAGCACCCAGACAGATACGCAGTATTTT
- TRBJ2-1 TRBV6-1 TRBD2 CASSEAGSGSEQFF TGTGCCAGCAGTGAAGCGGGTAGCGGGAGTGAGCAGTTCTTC
once TRBJ2-7 TRBV29-1 - CSVEDQGTYEQYF TGCAGCGTCGAAGACCAGGGTACCTACGAGCAGTACTTC
- TRBJ2-7 TRBV23-1 - CASSQRGPNSYEQYF TGCGCCAGCAGTCAACGCGGGCCCAACTCCTACGAGCAGTACTTC
- TRBJ2-2 TRBV4-1 TRBD1 CASSQRTGGPGELFF TGCGCCAGCAGCCAGCGGACAGGGGGCCCCGGGGAGCTGTTTTTT